This T cell receptor (beta chain) is drawn from a study of STAT5B mutations in CD4+ large granular lymphocyte leukemia. V gave up 0 bases and J gave up 7 bases, with 10 bases separating them. The CDR3 runs 14 residues. Germline V gives CDR1 SGHTA, CDR2 FQGNSA. Libraries were prepared by immunoSEQ multiplex PCR; TCRdb keeps only in-frame clonotypes and omits some of them. This table holds roughly 32,000 clones, around 67% found once. The genes are TRBV7-2 and TRBJ1-3, with no clear D. The receptor's source is a human donor in good health. The sequencing input was CD4+ T cells from blood buffy coats. CDR3 bases: TGTGCCAGCAGCTTAGCGCTACCGGGGAACACCATATATTTT. It translates to CASSLALPGNTIYF. The full variable domain, with the rest looked up from reference TRBV7-2 and TRBJ1-3, is GAGVSQSPSNKVTEKGKDVELRCDPISGHTALYWYRQSLGQGLEFLIYFQGNSAPDKSGLPSDRFSAERTGGSVSTLTIQRTQQEDSAVYLCASSLALPGNTIYFGEGSWLTVV.